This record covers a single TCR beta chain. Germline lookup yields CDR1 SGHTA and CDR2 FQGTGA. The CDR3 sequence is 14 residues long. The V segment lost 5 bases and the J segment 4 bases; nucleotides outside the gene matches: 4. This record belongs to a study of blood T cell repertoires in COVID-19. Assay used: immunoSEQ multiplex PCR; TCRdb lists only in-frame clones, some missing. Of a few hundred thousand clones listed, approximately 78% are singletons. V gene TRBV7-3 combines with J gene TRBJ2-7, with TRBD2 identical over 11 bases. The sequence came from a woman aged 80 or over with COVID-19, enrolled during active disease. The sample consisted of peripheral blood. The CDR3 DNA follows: TGTGCCAGCAGCCAAACTAGCGGGAGTTACGAGCAGTACTTC. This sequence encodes CASSQTSGSYEQYF.